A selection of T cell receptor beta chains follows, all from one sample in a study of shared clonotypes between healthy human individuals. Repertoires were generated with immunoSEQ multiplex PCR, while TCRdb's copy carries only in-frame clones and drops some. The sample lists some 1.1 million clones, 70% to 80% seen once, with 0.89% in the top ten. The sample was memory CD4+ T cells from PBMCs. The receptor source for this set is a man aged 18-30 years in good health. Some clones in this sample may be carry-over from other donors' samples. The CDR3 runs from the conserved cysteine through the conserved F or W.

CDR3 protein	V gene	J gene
CASRPGGPHSNQPQHF	TRBV5-5	TRBJ1-5
CASSLEAGYGYTF	TRBV5-4	TRBJ1-2
CASSPGGRIEQYF	TRBV18	TRBJ2-7
CASSLAPGSSGANVLTF	TRBV7-6	TRBJ2-6
CASSLDGWMNTEAFF	TRBV5-4	TRBJ1-1
CASSLSIRLAGDIQYF	TRBV28	TRBJ2-4
CASITSSGTGNTEAFF	TRBV28	TRBJ1-1
CASSLIGGAIGRAQYF	TRBV5-1	TRBJ2-5
CASSLVGDTQYF	TRBV11-3	TRBJ2-3
CASRLGAQPQHF	TRBV28	TRBJ1-5
CASSYSGGRTAEQYF	TRBV6-5	TRBJ2-7
CASSLAAAYGYTF	TRBV28	TRBJ1-2
CASSLVAQETQYF	TRBV5-1	TRBJ2-5